Listed here are 26 T cell receptor beta chains from one sample, sequenced in a study of blood T cell repertoires in COVID-19. The table came from immunoSEQ multiplex PCR; TCRdb's copy has only in-frame clones and leaves some out. The sample lists about 260,000 clones; more than 75% were seen once. Sequenced material: peripheral blood. The source of these receptors is a woman aged 60-70 years with COVID-19, enrolled during active disease.

J is TRBJ1-6 and V is TRBV14, with no clear D. CDR1 SGHDN and CDR2 FVKESK come from the germline V gene. CDR3 size: 13 residues. Trimming cost V 0 bases and J 14 bases, with 11 bases left between them. The DNA of the CDR3 is TGTGCCAGCAGCCAAGACCGGTCCCGGGCCCTCCACTTT. Its translation is CASSQDRSRALHF.

The chain recombines TRBV29-1 with TRBJ1-1; TRBD1 is a possible D gene (5 bases). The CDR3 runs to 12 residues. The V and J ends lost 6 bases and 0 bases respectively, with 8 bases between them. CDR1 and CDR2 from the germline V gene are SQVTM and ANQGSEA. CDR3 DNA sequence: TGCAGCGTAGGACAAATGAACACTGAAGCTTTCTTT. This translates into CSVGQMNTEAFF.

This clone was observed a single time. This chain joins TRBV7-9 and TRBJ1-1; no definite D call. V dropped 5 bases and J dropped 1 base, with 8 bases sitting between them. Germline CDR1 SEHNR, CDR2 FQNEAQ (reference sequence). The CDR3 runs to 13 residues. CDR3 in amino acids: CASSRTGNTEAFF. CDR3 coding DNA: TGTGCCAGCAGCCGAACTGGGAACACTGAAGCTTTCTTT.

The chain links TRBV10-3 to TRBJ2-3, with 11 positions matching TRBD2. The CDR3 is 15 amino acids. V was pared by 5 bases and J by 5 bases, with 6 bases of the junction left unmatched. Germline loops: CDR1 ENHRY, CDR2 SYGVKD. The CDR3 protein is CAISRGLAVEDTQYF. DNA for the CDR3: TGTGCCATCAGTCGGGGACTAGCGGTCGAAGATACGCAGTATTTT.

The genes are TRBV7-2 and TRBJ2-7, with TRBD1 matching over 8 bases. The junction had 11 bases not matched to a gene; V was cut back by 4 bases and J by 3 bases. The CDR3 sequence is 16 residues long. Germline V gene data show CDR1 as SGHTA and CDR2 as FQGNSA. The CDR3 sequence is CASSSGTGYLFYEQYF. Written as DNA, the CDR3 is TGTGCCAGCAGCTCCGGGACAGGCTACTTGTTCTACGAGCAGTACTTC.

The chain is built from TRBV5-4 and TRBJ1-6; 8 positions agree with TRBD1. The CDR3 runs to 16 residues. Germline V lookup: CDR1 SGHNT, CDR2 YYREEE (reference sequence). Trimming cost V 4 bases and J 6 bases; bases outside gene matches: 9. The DNA for the CDR3 is TGTGCCAGCAGCCGGACTCAGGGGGCTGGTAATTCACCCCTCCACTTT. Its protein is CASSRTQGAGNSPLHF.

V gene TRBV7-2 combines with J gene TRBJ1-5; 8 bases are a match to TRBD1. Germline V gene lookup returns CDR1 SGHTA and CDR2 FQGNSA. The CDR3 sequence is 18 residues long. The V and J ends lost 5 bases and 0 bases, in that order; junction bases with no gene match: 12. CDR3: CASSPGGQGPVSNQPQHF. The CDR3 nucleotides read TGTGCCAGCAGCCCGGGTGGACAGGGACCTGTTAGCAATCAGCCCCAGCATTTT.

The gene calls are TRBV10-3 and TRBJ2-5, with 10 positions matching TRBD1. Germline CDR1 is ENHRY and CDR2 is SYGVKD. This CDR3 contains 16 residues. Unmatched junction bases numbered 9, after V lost 3 bases and J lost 5 bases. CDR3 region: CAISEGTGVGRETQYF. The CDR3 DNA is TGTGCCATCAGTGAAGGGACAGGGGTAGGGCGTGAGACCCAGTACTTC.

The chain has TRBV6-5 and TRBJ1-1; 8 bases align to TRBD1. The V segment lost 8 bases and the J segment 5 bases; nucleotides outside the gene matches: 7. This CDR3 is 13 amino acids long. Germline CDR1 and CDR2: MNHEY and SVGAGI. CDR3 in amino acids: CASHLRGPTEAFF. In nucleotides, the CDR3 is TGTGCCAGCCACCTCAGGGGGCCTACTGAAGCTTTCTTT.

The chain links TRBV24-1 to TRBJ2-1, with 13 positions matching TRBD2. V was pared by 3 bases and J by 8 bases, with 12 bases of the junction left unmatched. The CDR3 sequence is 18 residues long. Germline V gives CDR1 KGHDR, CDR2 SFDVKD. CDR3 amino acids: CATSDGTMGLAGKDEQFF. The CDR3 DNA sequence: TGTGCCACCAGTGATGGGACGATGGGACTAGCGGGAAAGGATGAGCAGTTCTTC.

Points on this clone: At one boundary the junction diverges from the germline segment, which might be a read error. This chain connects TRBV27 to TRBJ1-2, with a tentative D call TRBD1 (6 bases). The CDR3 has 13 residues. Germline CDR1 MNHEY, CDR2 SMNVEV (reference sequence). The chain's CDR3 is CASSSPGLGTPSF. The CDR3 DNA is TGTGCCAGCAGTTCCCCGGGTCTCGGGACACCTAGCTTC.

This clone has more than one count but fewer than ten. V gene TRBV5-1 combines with J gene TRBJ2-7, with 9 nucleotides matching TRBD2. From germline, CDR1 is SGHRS and CDR2 YFSETQ. The CDR3 runs to 19 residues. The V segment lost 4 bases and the J segment 2 bases; nucleotides outside the gene matches: 19. This chain's CDR3 is CASSPVVISGLAGTYEQYF. The CDR3 nucleotides read TGCGCCAGCAGCCCTGTTGTTATCTCGGGTCTAGCGGGGACCTACGAGCAGTACTTC. The full variable domain, rest sourced from reference TRBV5-1 and TRBJ2-7, is KAGVTQTPRYLIKTRGQQVTLSCSPISGHRSVSWYQQTPGQGLQFLFEYFSETQRNKGNFPGRFSGRQFSNSRSEMNVSTLELGDSALYLCASSPVVISGLAGTYEQYFGPGTRLTVT.

The J gene is TRBJ2-7, the V gene TRBV5-1; 10 bases match TRBD2. Trimming removed 3 bases from V and 2 bases from J; junction bases left unmatched: 2. Germline loops: CDR1 SGHRS, CDR2 YFSETQ. There are 14 residues in the CDR3. The CDR3 region is CASSWSGRAYEQYF. The CDR3 nucleotides read TGCGCCAGCAGCTGGAGCGGGAGGGCCTACGAGCAGTACTTC.

This chain joins TRBV7-9 and TRBJ2-1; D might be TRBD2 (5 bases). V was clipped by 5 bases and J by 7 bases, with 15 bases between them. Germline CDR1 and CDR2: SEHNR and FQNEAQ (reference sequence). There are 14 residues in the CDR3. The CDR3 loop reads CASSPSLEKNEQFF. The CDR3 region has the DNA TGTGCCAGCAGCCCCTCACTAGAAAAGAATGAGCAGTTCTTC.

This chain links TRBV20-1 with TRBJ1-2; D is ambiguous. Germline CDR1 reads DFQATT; CDR2 reads SNEGSKA (reference sequence). CDR3 length: 15 amino acids. V dropped 3 bases and J dropped 1 base, with 15 bases sitting between them. CDR3 DNA: TGCAGTGCTAGTGGTGGTCAAAGCATTAACTATGGCTACACCTTC. Translating gives CSASGGQSINYGYTF.

The V and J genes are TRBV15 and TRBJ1-5; 7 bases are shared with TRBD1. Germline V gene lookup returns CDR1 LNHNV and CDR2 YYDKDF (reference sequence). The trim removed 5 bases at V and 6 bases at J, leaving 10 bases unmatched. The CDR3 length is 15 residues. CDR3 amino acids: CATSSDRAFGQPQHF. CDR3 DNA sequence: TGTGCCACCAGCTCAGACAGGGCGTTCGGTCAGCCCCAGCATTTT.

The V call is TRBV19, the J call TRBJ2-1, with 7 nucleotides matching TRBD2. This CDR3 spans 14 amino acids. After removal of 9 bases from V and 8 bases from J, the junction contained 13 bases not matched to a gene. Germline lookup yields CDR1 LNHDA and CDR2 SQIVND (reference sequence). DNA for the CDR3: TGTGCCAGCAAGGCGGGAGTACGTATGGATGAGCAGTTCTTC. Amino acid sequence: CASKAGVRMDEQFF. Filled out from reference TRBV19 and TRBJ2-1, the complete variable domain reads DGGITQSPKYLFRKEGQNVTLSCEQNLNHDAMYWYRQDPGQGLRLIYYSQIVNDFQKGDIAEGYSVSREKKESFPLTVTSAQKNPTAFYLCASKAGVRMDEQFFGPGTRLTVL.

The chain has TRBV7-8 and TRBJ1-1; possibly TRBD1 for D (6 bases). The germline V and J ends were trimmed by 5 bases and 1 base, with 17 bases remaining between them. The germline CDR1 and CDR2 sequences are SGHVS and FQNEAQ. The CDR3 has 16 residues. The CDR3 region has the DNA TGTGCCAGCAGCACCACCCAGGGACAAAGGAACACTGAAGCTTTCTTT. Residues: CASSTTQGQRNTEAFF.

The chain links TRBV28 to TRBJ1-5; TRBD1 matches 11 bases. The CDR3 has 18 residues. In germline, CDR1 is MDHEN, CDR2 SYDVKM. V dropped 5 bases and J dropped 0; count of bases not matched to a gene: 9. CDR3 nucleotides: TGTGCCAGCAGTAACCCAGGACAGGGGGCTTATAGCAATCAGCCCCAGCATTTT. Translating it yields CASSNPGQGAYSNQPQHF.

This chain connects TRBV6-6 to TRBJ2-3; 9 bases line up with TRBD2. V shed 7 bases, J shed 1 base, and the junction held 9 bases outside the gene matches. Germline V gives CDR1 MNHNY, CDR2 SVGAGI (reference sequence). There are 16 residues in the CDR3. The CDR3 spells CASTGRAGGGTDTQYF. The CDR3 DNA reads TGTGCCAGCACCGGCCGTGCGGGAGGGGGCACAGATACGCAGTATTTT.

V usage is TRBV14 and J usage is TRBJ2-5; D not resolved. The germline gives CDR1 SGHDN, CDR2 FVKESK. Trimming took 8 bases from V and 2 from J, leaving 9 bases between them. The CDR3 has 12 residues. Written as DNA, the CDR3 is TGTGCCAGCCGTCCGCGGCAAGAGACCCAGTACTTC. Protein product: CASRPRQETQYF.

The rearrangement links TRBV11-2 to TRBJ1-4; D call uncertain. With 5 bases removed from V and 5 bases from J, the gap between germline ends came to 6 bases. The germline V gene encodes CDR1 SGHAT and CDR2 FQNNGV. CDR3 length equals 12 residues. CDR3 in DNA: TGTGCCAGCAGCCGTATCAATGAAAAACTGTTTTTT. Its translation is CASSRINEKLFF. The full variable domain, with the rest looked up from reference TRBV11-2 and TRBJ1-4, is EAGVAQSPRYKIIEKRQSVAFWCNPISGHATLYWYQQILGQGPKLLIQFQNNGVVDDSQLPKDRFSAERLKGVDSTLKIQPAKLEDSAVYLCASSRINEKLFFGSGTQLSVL.

The rearrangement joins TRBV5-6 to TRBJ2-6; 11 bases are a match to TRBD2. CDR1 SGHDT and CDR2 YYEEEE come from the germline V gene. Trimming at V came to 1 base and at J to 0 bases, leaving 0 bases not matched to a gene. CDR3 size: 17 residues. Here the CDR3 DNA reads TGTGCCAGCAGCTTGACTAGCGGGAGCTCTGGGGCCAACGTCCTGACTTTC. Amino acid sequence: CASSLTSGSSGANVLTF.

The chain employs TRBV5-1 and TRBJ2-1; 11 positions agree with TRBD2. The germline V gene encodes CDR1 SGHRS and CDR2 YFSETQ. The CDR3 contains 16 residues. Trimming at V came to 4 bases and at J to 4 bases, leaving 7 bases not matched to a gene. CDR3 DNA: TGCGCCAGCAGCCTTCAACTAGCGGGAGTATACAATGAGCAGTTCTTC. As protein: CASSLQLAGVYNEQFF.

This chain connects TRBV24-1 to TRBJ2-2; D perhaps matches TRBD1 (5 bases). V was shortened by 8 bases and J by 0 bases, with 12 bases between the two germline ends. This CDR3 is 15 amino acids long. CDR1 and CDR2 (germline): KGHDR, SFDVKD. The CDR3 sequence: CATMDTFANTGELFF. For the CDR3, the DNA is TGTGCCACCATGGACACGTTCGCGAACACCGGGGAGCTGTTTTTT.

The gene calls are TRBV6-2 or TRBV6-3 and TRBJ2-3; D is perhaps TRBD2 (6 bases). Germline CDR1 MNHEY, CDR2 SVGEGT. Trimming removed 6 bases at V and 14 bases at J, with 15 bases between. This CDR3 is built from 11 residues. The CDR3 coding sequence is TGTGCCAGCAGCCTCGGGACTCGCGCGTATTTT. Amino acids: CASSLGTRAYF.